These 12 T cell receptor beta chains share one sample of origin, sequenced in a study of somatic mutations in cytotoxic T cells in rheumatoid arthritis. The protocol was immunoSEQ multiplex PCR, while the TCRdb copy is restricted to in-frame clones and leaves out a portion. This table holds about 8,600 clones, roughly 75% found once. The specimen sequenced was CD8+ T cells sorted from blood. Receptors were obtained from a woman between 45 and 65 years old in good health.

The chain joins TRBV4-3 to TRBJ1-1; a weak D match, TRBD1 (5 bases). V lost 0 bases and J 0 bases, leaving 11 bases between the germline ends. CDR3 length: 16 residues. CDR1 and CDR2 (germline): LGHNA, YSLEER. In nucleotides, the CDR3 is TGCGCCAGCAGCCAAGATTTAGGGGTCCTGAACACTGAAGCTTTCTTT. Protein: CASSQDLGVLNTEAFF.

CDR3 sequence: CASSMSSGNTIYF. The DNA for the CDR3 is TGTGCCAGTAGTATGAGCTCTGGAAACACCATATATTTT. V and J are TRBV19 and TRBJ1-3; D is undetermined. The CDR3 covers 13 residues. With 3 bases removed from V and 0 bases from J, the gap between germline ends came to 3 bases. Germline V lookup: CDR1 LNHDA, CDR2 SQIVND (reference sequence).

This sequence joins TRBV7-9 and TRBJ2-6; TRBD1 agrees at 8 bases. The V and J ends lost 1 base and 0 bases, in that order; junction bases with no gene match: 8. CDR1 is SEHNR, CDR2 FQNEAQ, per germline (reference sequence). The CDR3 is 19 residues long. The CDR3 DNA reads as TGTGCCAGCAGCTTAGACCCCGGACAGGGATCCTCTGGGGCCAACGTCCTGACTTTC. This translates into CASSLDPGQGSSGANVLTF.

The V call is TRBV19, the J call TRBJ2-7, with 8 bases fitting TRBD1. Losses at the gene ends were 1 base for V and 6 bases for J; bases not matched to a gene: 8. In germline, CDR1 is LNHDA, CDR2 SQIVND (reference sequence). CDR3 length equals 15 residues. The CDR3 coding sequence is TGTGCCAGTAGTATAGTCCCGGGACAGGTAGTCGAGCAGTACTTC. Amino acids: CASSIVPGQVVEQYF.

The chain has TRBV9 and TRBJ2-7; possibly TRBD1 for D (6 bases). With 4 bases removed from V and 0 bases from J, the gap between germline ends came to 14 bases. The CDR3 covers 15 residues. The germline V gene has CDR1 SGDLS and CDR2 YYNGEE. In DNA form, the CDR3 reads TGTGCCAGCAGCCCACACAGGGAAAGCTCCTACGAGCAGTACTTC. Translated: CASSPHRESSYEQYF.

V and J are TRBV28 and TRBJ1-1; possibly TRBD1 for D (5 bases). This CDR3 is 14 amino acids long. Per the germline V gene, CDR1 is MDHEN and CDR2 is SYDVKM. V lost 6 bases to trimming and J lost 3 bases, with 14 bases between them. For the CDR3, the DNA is TGTGCCAGCAGGCTTTGGGGAGGGGACACTGAAGCTTTCTTT. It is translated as CASRLWGGDTEAFF.

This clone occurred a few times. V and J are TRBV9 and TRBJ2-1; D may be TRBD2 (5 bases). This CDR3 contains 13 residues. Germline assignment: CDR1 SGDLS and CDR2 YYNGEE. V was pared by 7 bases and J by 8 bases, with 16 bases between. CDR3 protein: CASGSASSHEQFF. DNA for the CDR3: TGTGCCAGCGGCTCGGCTAGCAGCCATGAGCAGTTCTTC.

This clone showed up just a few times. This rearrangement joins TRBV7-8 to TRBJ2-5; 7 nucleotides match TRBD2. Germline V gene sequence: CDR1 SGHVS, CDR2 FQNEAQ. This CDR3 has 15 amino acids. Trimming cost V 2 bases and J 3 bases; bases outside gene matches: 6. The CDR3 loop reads CASSLHLADKETQYF. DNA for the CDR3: TGTGCCAGCAGCTTACATCTAGCGGATAAAGAGACCCAGTACTTC. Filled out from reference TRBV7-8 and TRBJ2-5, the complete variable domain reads GAGVSQSPRYKVAKRGQDVALRCDPISGHVSLFWYQQALGQGPEFLTYFQNEAQLDKSGLPSDRFFAERPEGSVSTLKIQRTQQEDSAVYLCASSLHLADKETQYFGPGTRLLVL.

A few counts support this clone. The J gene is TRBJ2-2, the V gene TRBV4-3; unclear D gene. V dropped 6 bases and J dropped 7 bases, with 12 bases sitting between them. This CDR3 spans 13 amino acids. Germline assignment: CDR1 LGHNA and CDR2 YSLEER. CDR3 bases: TGCGCCAGCAGGCATCTAGAGGTCGGGGAGCTGTTTTTT. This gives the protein CASRHLEVGELFF.

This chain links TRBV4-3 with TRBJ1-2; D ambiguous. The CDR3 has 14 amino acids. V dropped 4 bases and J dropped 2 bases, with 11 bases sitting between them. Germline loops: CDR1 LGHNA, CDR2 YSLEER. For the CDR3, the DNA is TGCGCCAGCAGCCGACGAGGGCAGAACTATGGCTACACCTTC. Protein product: CASSRRGQNYGYTF.

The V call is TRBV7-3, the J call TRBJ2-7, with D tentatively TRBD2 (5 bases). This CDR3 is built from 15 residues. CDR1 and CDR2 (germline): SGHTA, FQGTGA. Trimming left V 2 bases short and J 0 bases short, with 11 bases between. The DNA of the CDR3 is TGTGCCAGCAGCTTAGGGTTGGGGAGCTCCTACGAGCAGTACTTC. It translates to CASSLGLGSSYEQYF.

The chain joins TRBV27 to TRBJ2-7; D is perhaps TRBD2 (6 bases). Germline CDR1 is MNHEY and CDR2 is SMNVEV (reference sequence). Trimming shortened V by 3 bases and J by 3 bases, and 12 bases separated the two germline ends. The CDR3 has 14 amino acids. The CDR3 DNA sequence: TGTGCCAGCAGTTTGCGGGGTCGGGACTACGAGCAGTACTTC. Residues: CASSLRGRDYEQYF.